This T cell receptor beta chain originates from a study of CD8 T cells in ankylosing spondylitis. Points from the study as a whole: Seemingly characteristic of ankylosing spondylitis blood was a TCR beta motif consisting of eight highly homologous variants.

This CDR3 spans 14 amino acids. Germline V gives CDR1 DFQATT, CDR2 SNEGSKA (reference sequence). Trimming removed 8 bases from V and 2 bases from J; junction bases left unmatched: 9. This clonotype was observed at least ten times. Its cognate antigen is unknown. A quantitative 5'-RACE method, one with molecular barcodes, was used to make TCR beta libraries. MiXCR was run by TCRdb on the 5' RACE reads, yielding one entry per CDR3 protein. Altogether around 490,000 distinct CDR3 sequences are present, less than 6% being singletons, with the ten largest covering approximately 3.5%. The receptor was derived from a male donor with ankylosing spondylitis. This rearrangement joins TRBV20-1 to TRBJ2-7; TRBD2 agrees at 10 bases. Specimen: blood, either unsorted or a sorted T cell fraction (not recorded which). Here the CDR3 reads CSSHRTSGTYEQYF. CDR3 DNA: TGCAGTTCACATAGGACTAGCGGCACCTACGAGCAGTACTTC.